These 20 T cell receptor beta chains were all obtained from the same sample, sequenced in a study of lymphopenia after photon versus proton radiotherapy. Produced via immunoSEQ multiplex PCR; TCRdb's table is partial and in-frame only. The sample comprises tens of thousands of clones, approximately 91% of which are singletons, and about a tenth rests with the top ten. The material was peripheral blood, obtained from a patient treated with proton-based radiotherapy. Every receptor here comes from a woman in her 70s with pancreatic cancer. Some clones in this sample may be carry-over from other donors' samples.

The chain is built from TRBV10-2 and TRBJ1-5; a possible D gene is TRBD1 (5 bases). Germline-derived CDR1 and CDR2 are WSHSY and SAAADI. With 0 bases removed from V and 6 bases from J, the gap between germline ends came to 15 bases. The CDR3 consists of 16 residues. The DNA for the CDR3 is TGCGCCAGCAGTGAGTCGGGAGGGGAGGGTGGTCAGCCCCAGCATTTT. Encoded protein: CASSESGGEGGQPQHF.

The chain is built from TRBV6-1 and TRBJ2-3, with 9 bases aligning to TRBD2. The CDR3 totals 19 residues. Germline assignment: CDR1 MNHNS and CDR2 SASEGT. The trim removed 4 bases at V and 3 bases at J, leaving 17 bases unmatched. CDR3 protein: CASSATVDLWTSATDTQYF. The CDR3 coding sequence is TGTGCCAGCAGTGCGACAGTTGATCTATGGACTAGCGCGACAGATACGCAGTATTTT.

The V gene is TRBV7-9, the J gene TRBJ1-1; the D gene is possibly TRBD1 (5 bases). Trimming took off 3 bases at V and 4 bases at J, with 12 bases between the two ends. Germline assignment: CDR1 SEHNR and CDR2 FQNEAQ (reference sequence). The CDR3 extends over 14 amino acids. The CDR3 bases are TGTGCCAGCAGCTTTCATCAAGGGGCCACTGAAGCTTTCTTT. Its protein product is CASSFHQGATEAFF.

As to this clone: It differs at one base from a far larger clone, so likely a read error. This same CDR3 is encoded by further DNA sequences in the sample. This chain joins TRBV5-2 and TRBJ1-1; TRBD1, as called in the table, went unchecked against the DNA. TRBV5-2 is an annotated pseudogene. The CDR3 length is 14 residues. The CDR3 loop reads CASSHRTENTEAFF. The CDR3 DNA is TGTGCCAGCAGCCATCGGACAGAGAACACTGAAGCTTTCTTT.

The chain joins TRBV27 to TRBJ2-7; D perhaps matches TRBD1 (6 bases). Trimming took 3 bases from V and 4 from J, leaving 10 bases between them. The germline gives CDR1 MNHEY, CDR2 SMNVEV (reference sequence). This CDR3 is built from 13 residues. The CDR3, as DNA: TGTGCCAGCAGTTTCTCCCAGGGGTACGAGCAGTACTTC. Its protein is CASSFSQGYEQYF.

The chain is built from TRBV28 and TRBJ2-4, with 8 positions matching TRBD2. The CDR3 is 14 residues long. The V segment lost 5 bases and the J segment 6 bases; nucleotides outside the gene matches: 6. Germline values: CDR1 MDHEN, CDR2 SYDVKM. The DNA for the CDR3 is TGTGCCAGCAGTCCTCCGGGACTAGTAAACATTCAGTACTTC. Translation: CASSPPGLVNIQYF.

The rearrangement joins TRBV10-3 to TRBJ2-1, with unresolved D. The CDR3 runs to 13 residues. V shed 10 bases and J shed 1 base, with 11 bases lying between them. The V gene's germline CDR1 is ENHRY and CDR2 SYGVKD. The CDR3 is CATRWSSYNEQFF. CDR3 DNA sequence: TGTGCCACCAGGTGGAGTTCCTACAATGAGCAGTTCTTC.

This chain joins TRBV14 and TRBJ2-1; D may be TRBD2 (6 bases). CDR3 length: 15 residues. The germline CDR1 and CDR2 sequences are SGHDN and FVKESK. With 4 bases removed from V and 8 bases from J, the gap between germline ends came to 18 bases. This CDR3 is CASSRATSFIYEQFF. CDR3 DNA sequence: TGTGCCAGCAGCCGAGCGACTAGTTTTATCTATGAGCAGTTCTTC.

The chain combines TRBV27 with TRBJ2-6; no reliable D call. Trimming pared 5 bases from V and 0 bases from J, leaving 8 bases between. CDR3 length equals 15 residues. Germline-derived CDR1 and CDR2 are MNHEY and SMNVEV (reference sequence). This chain's CDR3 is CASSPVSSGANVLTF. In DNA, the CDR3 is TGTGCCAGCAGTCCGGTTAGCTCTGGGGCCAACGTCCTGACTTTC.

The chain uses TRBV11-3 and TRBJ2-1, with TRBD2 matching 9 bases. In germline, CDR1 is SGHNT, CDR2 YENEEA. V gave up 1 base and J gave up 8 bases; unmatched junction bases: 6. The CDR3 runs 15 residues. The CDR3 protein is CASSLGGGRADEQFF. In nucleotides, the CDR3 is TGTGCCAGCAGCTTAGGCGGCGGGAGGGCCGATGAGCAGTTCTTC.

The genes are TRBV27 and TRBJ2-1; 13 bases line up with TRBD2. This CDR3 has 15 residues. CDR1 and CDR2 from the germline V gene are MNHEY and SMNVEV (reference sequence). V lost 5 bases to trimming and J lost 6 bases; unmatched junction nucleotides: 4. The CDR3 nucleotides read TGTGCCAGCAGTCAATGGACTAGCGGGAGCAATGAGCAGTTCTTC. It specifies CASSQWTSGSNEQFF.

This sequence joins TRBV5-1 and TRBJ2-5; TRBD1 matches at 8 bases. Germline assignment: CDR1 SGHRS and CDR2 YFSETQ. The CDR3 spans 15 residues. With V trimmed by 4 bases and J by 5 bases, 10 bases remained unmatched. The CDR3 sequence is CASSLEPQGAETQYF. The CDR3 nucleotides read TGCGCCAGCAGCCTGGAACCCCAGGGGGCCGAGACCCAGTACTTC.

The chain uses TRBV29-1 and TRBJ2-5; D is ambiguous. CDR1 is SQVTM and CDR2 is ANQGSEA in the germline V gene. This CDR3 comprises 13 residues. V shed 8 bases and J shed 1 base, with 14 bases lying between them. The CDR3 sequence: CSTIPAAQETQYF. In nucleotides, the CDR3 is TGCAGCACCATCCCGGCAGCCCAAGAGACCCAGTACTTC.

The V and J genes are TRBV10-3 and TRBJ2-2; D remains ambiguous. The CDR3 runs 12 residues. CDR1 and CDR2 (germline): ENHRY, SYGVKD. V was trimmed by 4 bases and J by 8 bases, leaving 8 bases between them. In DNA form, the CDR3 reads TGTGCCATCAGTGCACCTCAGGGGGAGCTGTTTTTT. Translation: CAISAPQGELFF.

The rearrangement joins TRBV4-2 to TRBJ1-4; D not resolved. The V and J ends lost 0 bases and 3 bases respectively, with 11 bases between them. CDR1 and CDR2 from the germline V gene are LGHNA and YNFKEQ. This CDR3 is built from 16 residues. This CDR3 reads CASSQEVEGANEKLFF. CDR3 nucleotides: TGTGCCAGCAGCCAAGAAGTAGAGGGCGCTAATGAAAAACTGTTTTTT.

This chain uses TRBV28 with TRBJ2-7, with 8 bases identical to TRBD1. This CDR3 has 13 amino acids. Germline CDR1 and CDR2: MDHEN and SYDVKM. V shed 1 base, J shed 9 bases, and the junction held 5 bases outside the gene matches. The CDR3 reads CASSLSQGAMQYF. In nucleotides, the CDR3 is TGTGCCAGCAGTTTATCCCAGGGGGCTATGCAGTACTTC.

The V and J genes are TRBV19 and TRBJ2-1; a possible D gene is TRBD2 (5 bases). The germline V gene encodes CDR1 LNHDA and CDR2 SQIVND (reference sequence). Trimming cost V 4 bases and J 9 bases, with 13 bases left between them. The length of the CDR3 is 13 residues. CDR3 loop: CASSTPYEGEQFF. The CDR3 DNA reads TGTGCCAGTAGTACCCCCTATGAGGGTGAGCAGTTCTTC.

V usage is TRBV25-1 and J usage is TRBJ2-1; TRBD2 matches 9 bases. The CDR3 totals 16 residues. Germline V CDR1 and CDR2: MGHDK, SYGVNS. V lost 1 base and J lost 6; bases outside the gene matches: 7. The DNA of the CDR3 is TGTGCCAGCAGTGAATGGGATAGCGGGAGTGTCAATGAGCAGTTCTTC. Its protein product is CASSEWDSGSVNEQFF.

The chain uses TRBV18 and TRBJ1-2; 10 bases match TRBD1. Germline assignment: CDR1 KGHSH and CDR2 LQKENI. The CDR3 extends over 13 amino acids. V lost 1 base to trimming and J lost 7 bases; unmatched junction nucleotides: 0. The CDR3 sequence is CASSPRTGGGYTF. As DNA, the CDR3 is TGTGCCAGCTCACCACGGACAGGGGGTGGCTACACCTTC.

The V gene is TRBV9, the J gene TRBJ2-1, with a tentative D call TRBD2 (6 bases). V was cut by 0 bases and J by 3 bases, with 13 bases left in between. Per germline, CDR1 SGDLS and CDR2 YYNGEE. The CDR3 contains 16 residues. The DNA of the CDR3 is TGTGCCAGCAGCGTAGTAGGTTGGGGACTCTACAATGAGCAGTTCTTC. Amino acid sequence: CASSVVGWGLYNEQFF.